A selection of T cell receptor beta chains follows, all from one sample in a study of T-cell reconstitution after alpha-beta-depleted transplantation in children. TCRdb analysed the PCR reads with MiXCR anew, one entry per CDR3 protein. The sample has 250,000 to 350,000 distinct CDR3 sequences; more than 20% are singletons. Sequenced here: PBMCs, mostly from graft donor cells, sampled 180 days after TCRalphabeta/CD19-depleted stem cell transplant. The receptor source for this set is a male patient younger than 18 who had a stem cell transplant for acute lymphoblastic leukemia, so the T cells may come from the graft donor. The CDR3 runs from the conserved cysteine through the conserved F or W. The order of the fields is J gene, D gene, V gene, clone size, CDR3 protein, CDR3 DNA. A D gene is named only where the DNA matches it firmly. Some rows have no size entry. The others give once, few or many, or a class for an expanded clone.

TRBJ2-7 TRBD2 TRBV12-5 few CASGLVGAGAGTTSYEQYF TGTGCTAGTGGTTTGGTGGGAGCGGGGGCGGGGACAACCTCCTACGAGCAGTACTTC
TRBJ2-7 . TRBV5-6 few CASSLVGPHEQYF TGTGCCAGCAGCTTAGTGGGACCCCACGAGCAGTACTTC
TRBJ2-1 . TRBV30 . CAGLDHNYNEQFF TGTGCCGGGCTGGACCACAATTACAATGAGCAGTTCTTC
TRBJ1-5 . TRBV2 . CASVRDNKQPQHF TGTGCCAGCGTCCGGGACAACAAACAGCCCCAGCATTTT
TRBJ1-4 . TRBV12-3/TRBV12-4 once CASSLVEKLFF TGTGCCAGCAGTTTAGTTGAAAAACTGTTTTTT
TRBJ2-7 TRBD1 TRBV7-2 few CASSLRTGIPEQYF TGTGCCAGCAGCTTGAGGACAGGGATCCCCGAGCAGTACTTC
TRBJ2-1 . TRBV3-1 few CASSQTLNEQFF TGTGCCAGCAGCCAAACTCTCAATGAGCAGTTCTTC
TRBJ2-7 . TRBV18 many CASSDNYEQYF TGTGCCAGCTCAGACAACTACGAGCAGTACTTC
TRBJ1-2 TRBD1 TRBV7-8 . CASSMAIWDSYGYTF TGTGCCAGCAGCATGGCCATATGGGACAGCTATGGCTACACCTTC
TRBJ1-3 . TRBV20-1 many CSALPDPGNTIYF TGCAGTGCTTTACCGGACCCTGGAAACACCATATATTTT
TRBJ2-3 TRBD2 TRBV20-1 . CSARTSGLRTLTDTQYF TGCAGTGCCAGGACTAGCGGTTTACGTACCCTCACAGATACGCAGTATTTT
TRBJ2-7 . TRBV4-1 few CASSQSPRQVTYEQYF TGCGCCAGCAGCCAATCCCCTCGACAGGTGACCTACGAGCAGTACTTC
TRBJ1-5 . TRBV12-3/TRBV12-4 . CASSPADRFNQPQHF TGTGCCAGCAGTCCTGCTGACAGGTTTAATCAGCCCCAGCATTTT
TRBJ2-2 . TRBV21-1 few CARRDLNTGELFF TGTGCCAGACGGGACCTAAACACCGGGGAGCTGTTTTTT
TRBJ1-5 TRBD1 TRBV6-2/TRBV6-3 . CASSPRQGTAFSNQPQHF TGTGCCAGCAGTCCTCGACAGGGGACCGCCTTCAGCAATCAGCCCCAGCATTTT
TRBJ2-3 . TRBV12-3/TRBV12-4 few CASTTGSGGTDTQYF TGTGCCAGCACCACGGGTAGCGGCGGCACAGATACGCAGTATTTT
TRBJ1-2 . TRBV5-1 . CASSSGVLDGYTF TGCGCCAGCAGCTCCGGCGTCCTTGATGGCTACACCTTC
TRBJ2-1 . TRBV20-1 few CSASAWGSYNEQFF TGCAGTGCTAGCGCCTGGGGCTCCTACAATGAGCAGTTCTTC
TRBJ2-7 TRBD1 TRBV15 . CATSSARDSYSYEQYF TGTGCCACCAGCAGCGCCCGGGACAGCTACTCCTACGAGCAGTACTTC
TRBJ2-5 TRBD1 TRBV24-1 few CATSQGATETQYF TGTGCCACCAGTCAGGGGGCGACGGAGACCCAGTACTTC
TRBJ1-2 TRBD1 TRBV15 . CATSRIPGQSNYGYTF TGTGCCACCAGCAGAATTCCGGGACAGTCTAACTATGGCTACACCTTC